These 16 T cell receptor beta chains came from one sample sequenced in a study of T cell clonality in common variable immunodeficiency. Some clones are missing from TCRdb's copy, which holds only in-frame ones; the method was immunoSEQ multiplex PCR. The sample has tens of thousands of clones, none seen only once. Sequenced material: peripheral blood mononuclear cells. Every receptor here comes from a person aged 18 to 75 in good health.

This clone was detected ten times or more. The missing CDR3 end, 3 residues past where the read stops, is filled in from the germline J gene. V gene TRBV28 combines with J gene TRBJ1-2; D possibly corresponds to TRBD1 (6 bases). This CDR3 region has 19 residues. V lost 2 bases and J 4 bases, leaving 26 bases between the germline ends. Germline lookup yields CDR1 MDHEN and CDR2 SYDVKM. CDR3 bases read: TGTGCCAGCAGTTTACAGGGGACGTTTATTCCGAACCCTTCCTATGGC. Encoded protein: CASSLQGTFIPNPSYG. The CDR3 as a whole reads CASSLQGTFIPNPSYGYTF.

This clone has a count of ten or more. The read halts 3 residues ahead of the CDR3 end, with the missing end drawn from the germline J gene. The chain uses TRBV4-1 and TRBJ2-7; 7 positions agree with TRBD1. After removal of 2 bases from V and 0 bases from J, the junction contained 4 bases not matched to a gene. The CDR3 runs 15 residues. The germline CDR1 and CDR2 sequences are MGHRA and YSYEKL. Partial CDR3 DNA: TGCGCCAGCAGCCAACGACAGGGAAGCTCCTACGAG. Translating it yields CASSQRQGSSYE. The full CDR3 sequence reads CASSQRQGSSYEQYF.

This clone was detected ten times or more. Read sequence stops 3 residues before the CDR3 end, and the germline J gene provides the missing end. The V call is TRBV18, the J call TRBJ1-4; perhaps TRBD1 as D (5 bases). The V end lost 5 bases, the J end lost 7 bases, and 14 bases lay between the germline ends. CDR1 is KGHSH and CDR2 is LQKENI in the germline V gene. CDR3 length equals 14 residues. The covered CDR3 bases are TGTGCCAGCTCATCGTGGGGCCTACGTGAAAAA. This gives the protein CASSSWGLREK. The full CDR3 reads CASSSWGLREKLFF.

This clone showed up many times. From the germline J gene comes the end of the CDR3, since the read stops 3 residues before it. The chain has TRBV27 and TRBJ2-3, with 9 bases matching TRBD1. Germline CDR1 is MNHEY and CDR2 is SMNVEV (reference sequence). The V segment lost 5 bases and the J segment 4 bases; nucleotides outside the gene matches: 4. This CDR3 region has 14 residues. The CDR3 bases that were read are TGTGCCAGCAGTACCCGGACAGGGGCAGATACG. As protein: CASSTRTGADT. The whole CDR3 sequence is CASSTRTGADTQYF.

In this sample, this clone is medium-sized. The read ends 3 residues early relative to the CDR3; the germline J gene fills the gap. The J gene is TRBJ2-3, the V gene TRBV16; TRBD1 or TRBD2 may be the D gene (6 bases each). The CDR3 length is 18 residues. The germline V gene has CDR1 KGHSY and CDR2 FQNENV. V was trimmed by 2 bases and J by 0 bases, leaving 18 bases between them. CDR3 bases read: TGTGCCAGCAGCCAAGGGGCGGGACACCTAATTAGCACAGATACG. Protein sequence: CASSQGAGHLISTDT. The entire CDR3 protein reads CASSQGAGHLISTDTQYF.

The table lists this clone with many counts. The read gets to within 3 residues of the CDR3 end, and the germline J gene fills in the rest. V gene TRBV3-1 (or the pseudogene TRBV3-2) combines with J gene TRBJ2-7, with D unclear. CDR1 and CDR2 (germline): LGHDT, YNNKEL (reference sequence). The CDR3 totals 15 residues. V was pared by 2 bases and J by 4 bases, with 15 bases between. CDR3 protein: CASSQHIAPQYEQYF. CDR3 DNA (partial): TGTGCCAGCAGCCAACATATAGCCCCCCAATACGAG.

In its sample, this clone was seen many times. The read gets to within 3 residues of the CDR3 end, and the germline J gene fills in the rest. The chain recombines TRBV20-1 with TRBJ1-1; 9 bases align to TRBD1. CDR1 and CDR2 from the germline V gene are DFQATT and SNEGSKA (reference sequence). Germline trimming cut 4 bases from V and 5 bases from J; bases unmatched to any gene: 8. This CDR3 spans 14 amino acids. The DNA read from the CDR3 is TGCAGTGCTAAAGGGACAGGGAGTACGACTGAA. It codes for CSAKGTGSTTE. The CDR3 as a whole reads CSAKGTGSTTEAFF.

This clone was seen at least ten times. The read stops 3 residues short of the end of the CDR3; the missing end is completed from the germline J gene. This chain links TRBV3-1 (or the pseudogene TRBV3-2) with TRBJ1-2; D is undetermined. The CDR3 runs 15 residues. V dropped 5 bases and J dropped 3 bases, with 16 bases sitting between them. Germline values: CDR1 LGHDT, CDR2 YNNKEL (reference sequence). The CDR3 DNA, read in part, is TGTGCCAGCAGCTCCCAAGTGGGCTCCGACTATGGC. Amino acid sequence: CASSSQVGSDYG. From start to end, the CDR3 is CASSSQVGSDYGYTF.

This clone was recorded at least ten times. The read terminates 3 residues before the CDR3 end, so the remaining end is supplied by the germline J gene. The chain carries TRBV20-1 and TRBJ2-7; 8 bases fit TRBD2. The V gene's germline CDR1 is DFQATT and CDR2 SNEGSKA (reference sequence). The CDR3 sequence is 14 residues long. The V segment lost 6 bases and the J segment 0 bases; nucleotides outside the gene matches: 7. The CDR3 protein is CSATGGDFSYEQYF. CDR3 DNA, as far as it was read: TGCAGTGCCACGGGGGGGGACTTCTCCTACGAG.

This clone was counted many times. Read sequence stops 3 residues before the CDR3 end, and the germline J gene provides the missing end. The rearrangement links TRBV5-4 to TRBJ1-1; 7 nucleotides match TRBD1. The CDR3 runs to 15 residues. The V gene's germline CDR1 is SGHNT and CDR2 YYREEE (reference sequence). V was clipped by 1 base and J by 7 bases; unmatched bases: 10. The CDR3 loop is CASSLKTGADGEAFF. The CDR3 bases that were read are TGTGCCAGCAGCTTGAAAACAGGGGCGGATGGTGAA.

Many counts were recorded for this clone. The read falls 3 residues short of the CDR3 end, and the missing part is taken from the germline J gene. This chain connects TRBV12-3 or TRBV12-4 to TRBJ2-4; a weak D match, TRBD1 (5 bases). The V and J ends lost 3 bases and 0 bases respectively, with 9 bases between them. This CDR3 has 15 residues. The part of the CDR3 DNA that was read is TGTGCCAGCAGTTTTCAGGGTTTAGCCAAAAACATT. It encodes CASSFQGLAKNI. The CDR3 reads in full as CASSFQGLAKNIQYF.

This clone was detected many times. The read halts 3 residues ahead of the CDR3 end, with the missing end drawn from the germline J gene. The chain has TRBV4-2 and TRBJ1-2; D not certain. Germline-derived CDR1 and CDR2 are LGHNA and YNFKEQ. Trimming stripped 4 bases from V and 4 bases from J, with 10 bases between. This CDR3 is 13 amino acids long. The CDR3 region is CASSPLGRYGYTF. CDR3 DNA (partial): TGTGCCAGCAGCCCGCTCGGTCGCTATGGC.

This clone was recorded at least ten times. Read sequence stops 3 residues before the CDR3 end, and the germline J gene provides the missing end. The V and J genes are TRBV7-8 and TRBJ1-1; no firm D call. There are 13 residues in the CDR3. Trimming shortened V by 0 bases and J by 4 bases, and 6 bases separated the two germline ends. Germline V lookup: CDR1 SGHVS, CDR2 FQNEAQ. Here the CDR3 reads CASSLAPSTEAFF. The CDR3 bases that were read are TGTGCCAGCAGCTTAGCCCCCAGCACTGAA.

This clone was picked up many times. The read is 3 residues too short to cover the CDR3 end, so that end is filled in from the germline J gene. The V and J genes are TRBV19 and TRBJ1-6; 8 nucleotides agree with TRBD1. CDR3 length: 16 amino acids. The germline V gene has CDR1 LNHDA and CDR2 SQIVND (reference sequence). V lost 3 bases to trimming and J lost 4 bases; unmatched junction nucleotides: 5. Incomplete CDR3 DNA: TGTGCCAGTAGTATCTCTCAGGGGGCTTATAATTCACCC. The encoded protein is CASSISQGAYNSP. The full-length CDR3 reads as CASSISQGAYNSPLHF. The full variable domain, its missing parts supplied by reference TRBV19 and TRBJ1-6, is DGGITQSPKYLFRKEGQNVTLSCEQNLNHDAMYWYRQDPGQGLRLIYYSQIVNDFQKGDIAEGYSVSREKKESFPLTVTSAQKNPTAFYLCASSISQGAYNSPLHFGNGTRLTVT.

At least ten counts were recorded for this clone. The CDR3 end falls 3 residues outside the read, so it is completed with the germline J gene. The chain uses TRBV20-1 and TRBJ1-1; 10 positions match TRBD1. The V segment lost 0 bases and the J segment 0 bases; nucleotides outside the gene matches: 16. The CDR3 has 20 amino acids. The germline CDR1 and CDR2 sequences are DFQATT and SNEGSKA (reference sequence). CDR3 amino acids: CSARDRQGAVYRLMNTEAFF. The sequenced part of the CDR3 DNA is TGCAGTGCTAGAGATCGACAGGGGGCTGTTTATCGGCTCATGAACACTGAA.

This clone was recorded many times. Read data end 3 residues before the CDR3 end; the end is taken from the germline J gene. J is TRBJ2-7 and V is TRBV18; D is unclear. The CDR3 totals 12 residues. V lost 3 bases and J 6 bases, leaving 9 bases between the germline ends. In germline, CDR1 is KGHSH, CDR2 LQKENI. The part of the CDR3 DNA that was read is TGTGCCAGCTCACCTACAAGGTTCGAG. Protein sequence: CASSPTRFE. The entire CDR3 sequence reads CASSPTRFEQYF. The complete variable domain, with remaining parts taken from reference TRBV18 and TRBJ2-7, reads NAGVMQNPRHLVRRRGQEARLRCSPMKGHSHVYWYRQLPEEGLKFMVYLQKENIIDESGMPKERFSAEFPKEGPSILRIQQVVRGDSAAYFCASSPTRFEQYFGPGTRLTVT.